This T cell receptor (beta chain) was sequenced during a study of shared clonotypes between healthy human individuals. Turning to the study itself: In total, the donors were a couple of women and a few men aged 18 to 49. Findings of the study overall: Apart from blood, nothing was sampled; tissue repertoires likely differ. A limitation of the genetic and exposure-history diversity represented arose from few donors.

To note about this clone: The antigen is unknown.

Clones were read by immunoSEQ multiplex PCR, and TCRdb kept only the in-frame ones, dropping some. The sample shows 700,000 to 950,000 clones, about 96% of them seen only once. This CDR3 has 16 amino acids. CDR1 and CDR2 from the germline V gene are MGHRA and YSYEKL. CD45RO-negative, CCR7-selected cells formed the naive CD8 fraction, which excluded terminally differentiated effector memory CD45RA+ cells. The source is a young man in good health. The chain has TRBV4-1 and TRBJ2-5; D is possibly TRBD1 or TRBD2 (6 bases each). With the DNA end fitting TRBJ2-7 better, the J assignment may be wrong. Input material: naive CD8+ T cells sorted from blood. The CDR3 reads CASSQDGGTPAYEQYF. CDR3 coding DNA: TGCGCCAGCAGCCAAGATGGGGGGACACCAGCCTACGAGCAGTACTTC.